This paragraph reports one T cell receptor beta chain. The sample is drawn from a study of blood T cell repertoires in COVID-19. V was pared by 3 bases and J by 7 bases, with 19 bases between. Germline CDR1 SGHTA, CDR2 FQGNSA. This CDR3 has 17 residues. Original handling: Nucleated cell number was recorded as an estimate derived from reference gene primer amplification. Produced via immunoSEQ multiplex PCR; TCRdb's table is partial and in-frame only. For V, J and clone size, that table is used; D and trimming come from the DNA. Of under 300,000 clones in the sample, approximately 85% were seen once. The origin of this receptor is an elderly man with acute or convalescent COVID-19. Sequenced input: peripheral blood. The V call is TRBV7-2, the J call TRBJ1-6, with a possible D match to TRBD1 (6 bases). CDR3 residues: CASSFRPGGRGNSPLHF. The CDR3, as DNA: TGTGCCAGCAGCTTCCGACCGGGGGGTAGGGGGAATTCACCCCTCCACTTT. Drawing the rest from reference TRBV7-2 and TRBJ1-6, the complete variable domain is GAGVSQSPSNKVTEKGKDVELRCDPISGHTALYWYRQSLGQGLEFLIYFQGNSAPDKSGLPSDRFSAERTGGSVSTLTIQRTQQEDSAVYLCASSFRPGGRGNSPLHFGNGTRLTVT.